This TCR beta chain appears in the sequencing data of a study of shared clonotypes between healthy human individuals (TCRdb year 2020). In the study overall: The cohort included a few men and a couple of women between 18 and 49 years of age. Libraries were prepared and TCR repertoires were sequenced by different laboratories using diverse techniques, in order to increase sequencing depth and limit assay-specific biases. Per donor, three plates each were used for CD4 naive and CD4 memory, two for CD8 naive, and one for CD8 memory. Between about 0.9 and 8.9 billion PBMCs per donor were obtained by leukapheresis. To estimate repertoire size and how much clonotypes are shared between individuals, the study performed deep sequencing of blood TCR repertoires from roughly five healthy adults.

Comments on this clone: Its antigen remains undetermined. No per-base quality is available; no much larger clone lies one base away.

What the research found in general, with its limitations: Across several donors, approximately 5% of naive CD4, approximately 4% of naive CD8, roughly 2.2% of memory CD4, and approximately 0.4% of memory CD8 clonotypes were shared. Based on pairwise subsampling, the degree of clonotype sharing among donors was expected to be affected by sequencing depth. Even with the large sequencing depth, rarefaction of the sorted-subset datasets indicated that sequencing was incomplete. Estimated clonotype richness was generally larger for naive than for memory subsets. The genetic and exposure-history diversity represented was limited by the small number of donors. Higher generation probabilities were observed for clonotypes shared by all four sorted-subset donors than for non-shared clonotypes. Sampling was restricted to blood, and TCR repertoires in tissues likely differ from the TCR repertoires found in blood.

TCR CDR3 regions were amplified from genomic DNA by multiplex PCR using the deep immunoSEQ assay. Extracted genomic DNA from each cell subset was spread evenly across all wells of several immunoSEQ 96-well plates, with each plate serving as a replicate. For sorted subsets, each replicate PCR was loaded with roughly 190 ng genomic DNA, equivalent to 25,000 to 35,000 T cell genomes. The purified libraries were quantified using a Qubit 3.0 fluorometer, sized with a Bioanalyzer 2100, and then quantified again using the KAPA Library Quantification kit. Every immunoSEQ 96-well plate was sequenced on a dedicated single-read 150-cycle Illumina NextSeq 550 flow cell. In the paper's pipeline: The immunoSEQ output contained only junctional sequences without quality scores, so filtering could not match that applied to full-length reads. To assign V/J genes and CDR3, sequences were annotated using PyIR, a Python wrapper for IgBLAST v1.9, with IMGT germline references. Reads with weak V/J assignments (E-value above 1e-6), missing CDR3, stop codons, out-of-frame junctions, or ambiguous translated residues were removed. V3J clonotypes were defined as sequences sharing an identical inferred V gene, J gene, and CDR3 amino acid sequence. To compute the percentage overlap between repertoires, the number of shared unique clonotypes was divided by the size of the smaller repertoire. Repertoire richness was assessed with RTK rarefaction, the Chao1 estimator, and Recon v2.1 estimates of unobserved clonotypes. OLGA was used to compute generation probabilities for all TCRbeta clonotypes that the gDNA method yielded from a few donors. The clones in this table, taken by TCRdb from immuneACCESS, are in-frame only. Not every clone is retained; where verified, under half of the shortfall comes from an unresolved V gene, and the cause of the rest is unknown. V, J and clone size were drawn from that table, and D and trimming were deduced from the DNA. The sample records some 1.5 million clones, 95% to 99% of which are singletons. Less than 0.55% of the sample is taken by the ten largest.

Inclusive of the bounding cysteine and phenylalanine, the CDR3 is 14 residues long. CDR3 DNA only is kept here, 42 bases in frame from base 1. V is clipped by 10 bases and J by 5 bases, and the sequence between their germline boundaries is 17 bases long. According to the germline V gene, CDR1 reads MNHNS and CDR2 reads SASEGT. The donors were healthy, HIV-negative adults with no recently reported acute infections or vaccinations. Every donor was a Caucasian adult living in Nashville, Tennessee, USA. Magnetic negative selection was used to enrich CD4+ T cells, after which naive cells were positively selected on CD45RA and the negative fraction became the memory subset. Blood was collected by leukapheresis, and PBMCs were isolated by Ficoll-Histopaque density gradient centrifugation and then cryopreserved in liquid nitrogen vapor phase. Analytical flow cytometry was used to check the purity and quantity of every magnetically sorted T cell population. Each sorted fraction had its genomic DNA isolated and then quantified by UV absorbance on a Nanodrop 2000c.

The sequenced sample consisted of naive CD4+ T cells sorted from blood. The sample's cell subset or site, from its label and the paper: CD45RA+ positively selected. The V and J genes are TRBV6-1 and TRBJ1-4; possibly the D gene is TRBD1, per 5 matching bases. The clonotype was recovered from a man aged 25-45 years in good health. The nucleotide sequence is TGTGCCATTCGGGGGGTTCGGATCAATGAAAAACTGTTTTTT. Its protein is CAIRGVRINEKLFF.